One and the same sample provided the 9 T cell receptor beta chains below, sequenced in a study of T cells after yellow fever vaccination. TCRdb called the 5' RACE reads again in MiXCR, with one record for every CDR3 protein. The table includes approximately 550,000 distinct CDR3 sequences, roughly 14% detected once. Sequencing was performed on PBMCs, taken on the day of the yellow fever booster vaccination. The receptors were gathered from a man aged 30-40 years who received the YFV17D yellow fever vaccine.

This clonotype was counted a few times. V is TRBV7-3 and J is TRBJ2-5; D uncertain. Between the trimmed V and J ends, which lost 5 bases and 5 bases, there was a span of 12 bases. The length of the CDR3 is 13 residues. The germline V gene encodes CDR1 SGHTA and CDR2 FQGTGA. The CDR3 reads CASSLSPDETQYF. Here the CDR3 DNA reads TGTGCCAGCAGCCTAAGCCCCGATGAGACCCAGTACTTC.

About this clonotype itself: The junction shows a germline mismatch at one end, possibly a read error. The chain recombines TRBV20-1 with TRBJ2-7; D gene uncertain. CDR1 is DFQATT and CDR2 is SNEGSKA in the germline V gene (reference sequence). The CDR3 extends over 14 amino acids. The CDR3 nucleotides are TGCCGTGCTATCCGCAGGACCCGGACCTACGAGCAGTACTTC. Its protein product is CRAIRRTRTYEQYF.

This clonotype showed up just a few times. The V and J genes are TRBV3-1 and TRBJ2-7; D call uncertain. CDR1 is LGHDT, CDR2 YNNKEL, per germline (reference sequence). V lost 5 bases to trimming and J lost 6 bases, with 11 bases between them. The length of the CDR3 is 12 residues. This chain's CDR3 is CASSRRLSEQYF. CDR3 sequence (DNA): TGTGCCAGCAGCAGGAGACTGAGCGAGCAGTACTTC.

This clonotype was picked up a small number of times. This rearrangement joins TRBV18 to TRBJ2-5, with D unclear. The CDR3 consists of 15 residues. Germline V CDR1 and CDR2: KGHSH, LQKENI. V lost 5 bases to trimming and J lost 3 bases, with 16 bases between them. DNA of the CDR3: TGTGCCAGCTCATCCCGCACGGAAACAGAAGAGACCCAGTACTTC. The encoded protein is CASSSRTETEETQYF.

This clonotype was detected ten times or more. The rearrangement links TRBV5-6 to TRBJ2-2, with 10 bases fitting TRBD2. Germline trimming cut 4 bases from V and 1 base from J; bases unmatched to any gene: 4. The CDR3 contains 16 residues. The germline V gene encodes CDR1 SGHDT and CDR2 YYEEEE. The chain's CDR3 is CASSKSGRGNTGELFF. As DNA, the CDR3 is TGTGCCAGCAGCAAAAGCGGGAGGGGGAACACCGGGGAGCTGTTTTTT.

The genes are TRBV5-1 and TRBJ2-5; 11 bases align to TRBD2. Unmatched junction bases numbered 3, after V lost 5 bases and J lost 3 bases. The germline CDR1 and CDR2 sequences are SGHRS and YFSETQ. This CDR3 is 14 amino acids long. CDR3 loop: CASRQTSGEETQYF. As DNA, the CDR3 is TGCGCCAGCAGACAGACTAGCGGGGAAGAGACCCAGTACTTC.

This clonotype was seen more than once but under ten times. The chain couples TRBV3-1 to TRBJ1-2; D is possibly TRBD1 (5 bases). From germline, CDR1 is LGHDT and CDR2 YNNKEL (reference sequence). This CDR3 contains 13 residues. The V end lost 6 bases, the J end lost 8 bases, and 16 bases lay between the germline ends. CDR3 amino acids: CASSEGAGAGYTF. The CDR3 DNA is TGTGCCAGCAGTGAAGGGGCAGGTGCCGGCTACACCTTC. Full variable domain (outside the CDR3, taken from reference TRBV3-1 and TRBJ1-2): DTAVSQTPKYLVTQMGNDKSIKCEQNLGHDTMYWYKQDSKKFLKIMFSYNNKELIINETVPNRFSPKSPDKAHLNLHINSLELGDSAVYFCASSEGAGAGYTFGSGTRLTVV.

This clonotype was detected only a few times. This chain connects TRBV6-1 to TRBJ1-1, with 10 positions matching TRBD1. This CDR3 spans 17 amino acids. Germline V gene data show CDR1 as MNHNS and CDR2 as SASEGT. V dropped 3 bases and J dropped 0; count of bases not matched to a gene: 7. CDR3 coding DNA: TGTGCCAGCAGTGAGGGGGACAGGGGCCTAATGAACACTGAAGCTTTCTTT. This codes for CASSEGDRGLMNTEAFF.

The genes are TRBV7-9 and TRBJ2-1; D remains unclear. Trimming took 0 bases from V and 3 from J, leaving 15 bases between them. The length of the CDR3 is 17 residues. Germline V lookup: CDR1 SEHNR, CDR2 FQNEAQ (reference sequence). CDR3 region: CASSLASAATFYNEQFF. In DNA form, the CDR3 reads TGTGCCAGCAGCTTAGCTTCGGCGGCCACATTCTACAATGAGCAGTTCTTC.